The 27 T cell receptor beta chains presented below share a single source sample, sequenced in a study of chemoradiotherapy in HPV16-positive cancers. The method was immunoSEQ multiplex PCR; TCRdb's version includes in-frame clones alone and lacks a portion of them. The repertoire holds about 21,000 clones, with approximately 86% as singletons. The source was blood, collected from a patient who underwent chemoradiotherapy. The receptors come from a human donor with HPV-associated anogenital cancer.

The chain carries TRBV27 and TRBJ1-1, with no clear D. There are 13 residues in the CDR3. Germline CDR1 is MNHEY and CDR2 is SMNVEV (reference sequence). Between the trimmed V and J ends, which lost 8 bases and 5 bases, there was a span of 15 bases. This CDR3 is CASHQQGRTEAFF. In DNA, the CDR3 is TGTGCCAGCCACCAGCAAGGCAGAACTGAAGCTTTCTTT.

The chain links TRBV6-1 to TRBJ1-2; 7 bases fit TRBD1. The CDR3 totals 16 residues. CDR1 is MNHNS, CDR2 SASEGT, per germline. Trimming cost V 2 bases and J 2 bases; bases outside gene matches: 8. As DNA, the CDR3 is TGTGCCAGCAGTGAACTGGCGGGAGGGGGCAACTATGGCTACACCTTC. This gives the protein CASSELAGGGNYGYTF.

The chain links TRBV19 to TRBJ1-5, with 9 bases aligning to TRBD1. CDR3 length: 13 amino acids. V lost 7 bases and J lost 6; bases outside the gene matches: 4. Germline V lookup: CDR1 LNHDA, CDR2 SQIVND (reference sequence). The CDR3, as DNA: TGTGCCAGTACCTCGACAGGGGGTCAGCCCCAGCATTTT. Amino acid sequence: CASTSTGGQPQHF.

The chain uses TRBV2 and TRBJ1-5, with D unclear. Trimming took off 5 bases at V and 3 bases at J, with 11 bases between the two ends. Germline loops: CDR1 SNHLY, CDR2 FYNNEI. CDR3 length equals 14 residues. CDR3 sequence: CASSPDTVNQPQHF. The CDR3 DNA is TGTGCCAGCAGTCCTGACACCGTCAATCAGCCCCAGCATTTT.

The chain combines TRBV21-1 with TRBJ1-1. TRBV21-1 is assigned pseudogene status. The CDR3 totals 16 residues. The CDR3 DNA reads as TGTGCCAGCAGCAAAACGTTGGAGGGGTTGGGCACTGAAGCTTTCTTT. This encodes CASSKTLEGLGTEAFF.

The rearrangement links TRBV5-6 to TRBJ1-2; possible D gene TRBD1, 6 bases. CDR3 size: 14 residues. Deletions cut 3 bases from V and 8 bases from J, with 17 bases between. The germline CDR1 and CDR2 sequences are SGHDT and YYEEEE. The CDR3, as DNA: TGTGCCAGCAGCTCCGGGACACCTACGGGCGGCTACACCTTC. Protein product: CASSSGTPTGGYTF.

This clone has a single count. The chain couples TRBV5-1 to TRBJ2-2; 7 positions match TRBD1. CDR1 SGHRS and CDR2 YFSETQ come from the germline V gene. Trimming cost V 4 bases and J 1 base; bases outside gene matches: 10. The CDR3 length is 17 residues. CDR3 loop: CASSPMKTGMNTGELFF. The CDR3 DNA is TGCGCCAGCAGCCCGATGAAGACAGGGATGAACACCGGGGAGCTGTTTTTT.

The rearrangement joins TRBV5-4 to TRBJ2-3; 8 bases align to TRBD2. The V gene end was trimmed by 4 bases and the J gene end by 6 bases; junction bases not matched to a gene: 1. Germline assignment: CDR1 SGHNT and CDR2 YYREEE (reference sequence). This CDR3 has 12 residues. The chain's CDR3 is CASSRLADTQYF. The CDR3 DNA sequence: TGTGCCAGCAGCAGACTAGCGGATACGCAGTATTTT.

The chain is built from TRBV14 and TRBJ1-6; D is uncertain. Trimming pared 3 bases from V and 0 bases from J, leaving 18 bases between. Germline V gives CDR1 SGHDN, CDR2 FVKESK. CDR3 length: 19 residues. The CDR3 spells CASSHLQDRISSYNSPLHF. The CDR3 nucleotides read TGTGCCAGCAGCCACCTCCAGGATCGGATAAGCTCCTATAATTCACCCCTCCACTTT.

The genes are TRBV5-5 and TRBJ2-1; possible D gene TRBD2, 6 bases. V was clipped by 3 bases and J by 4 bases, with 14 bases between them. From germline, CDR1 is SGHKS and CDR2 YYEKEE (reference sequence). The CDR3 loop spans 15 amino acids. The CDR3 DNA reads as TGTGCCAGCAGCTGGGTCGCGGGGAGATACAATGAGCAGTTCTTC. Protein: CASSWVAGRYNEQFF.

The chain links TRBV7-9 to TRBJ1-1; D uncertain. In germline, CDR1 is SEHNR, CDR2 FQNEAQ (reference sequence). Trimming cost V 1 base and J 4 bases, with 10 bases left between them. The CDR3 runs to 14 residues. The CDR3, as DNA: TGTGCCAGCAGCTTAGGCCCCGAAGGCACTGAAGCTTTCTTT. The encoded protein is CASSLGPEGTEAFF.

The rearrangement links TRBV25-1 to TRBJ2-2; 10 bases line up with TRBD1. There are 16 residues in the CDR3. Losses at the gene ends were 2 bases for V and 6 bases for J; bases not matched to a gene: 6. Germline V gene lookup returns CDR1 MGHDK and CDR2 SYGVNS. Here the CDR3 reads CASSEPGTGVAGELFF. DNA of the CDR3: TGTGCCAGCAGTGAACCGGGGACAGGGGTCGCCGGGGAGCTGTTTTTT.

The chain employs TRBV5-6 and TRBJ2-3; D call uncertain. V was shortened by 4 bases and J by 4 bases, with 13 bases between the two germline ends. Per germline, CDR1 SGHDT and CDR2 YYEEEE. The CDR3 covers 14 residues. The CDR3 bases are TGTGCCAGCAGCGGGGTGAAAAGGGCAGATACGCAGTATTTT. Residues: CASSGVKRADTQYF.

This chain joins TRBV30 and TRBJ1-3; no reliable D call. Deletions cut 0 bases from V and 6 bases from J, with 9 bases between. The length of the CDR3 is 13 residues. Germline CDR1 GTSNPN, CDR2 SVGIG (reference sequence). The CDR3, as DNA: TGTGCCTGGAGTGTACGTAGTTTAAACACCATATATTTT. Residues: CAWSVRSLNTIYF.

V usage is TRBV7-2 and J usage is TRBJ1-4, with unresolved D. The CDR3 is made up of 13 amino acids. Germline CDR1 reads SGHTA; CDR2 reads FQGNSA. Trimming cost V 4 bases and J 8 bases, with 11 bases left between them. The CDR3 DNA follows: TGTGCCAGCAGCTCATGGACGGGAGAAAAACTGTTTTTT. Its protein product is CASSSWTGEKLFF.

V usage is TRBV29-1 and J usage is TRBJ2-1, with D unresolved. Trimming took 4 bases from V and 7 from J, leaving 17 bases between them. Germline CDR1 SQVTM, CDR2 ANQGSEA. The CDR3 sequence is 14 residues long. This CDR3 reads CSVADPNHRNEQFF. The CDR3, as DNA: TGCAGCGTTGCCGACCCAAACCATAGGAATGAGCAGTTCTTC.

This chain connects TRBV18 to TRBJ1-6; 7 bases agree with TRBD1. Trimming cost V 3 bases and J 11 bases; bases outside gene matches: 4. Germline V gives CDR1 KGHSH, CDR2 LQKENI. The CDR3 has 13 residues. In nucleotides, the CDR3 is TGTGCCAGCTCACCCGACAGGGAACCACCCCTCCACTTT. Amino acid sequence: CASSPDREPPLHF.

The rearrangement links TRBV7-9 to TRBJ1-2; the D is unclear. V dropped 8 bases and J dropped 4 bases, with 14 bases sitting between them. The CDR3 consists of 13 residues. The germline CDR1 and CDR2 sequences are SEHNR and FQNEAQ (reference sequence). The CDR3 protein is CASGDSSRYGYTF. DNA for the CDR3: TGTGCCAGCGGCGACTCTAGCCGCTATGGCTACACCTTC.

The chain joins TRBV11-3 to TRBJ2-7, with 10 bases identical to TRBD1. The junction had 7 bases not matched to a gene; V was cut back by 2 bases and J by 6 bases. Per the germline V gene, CDR1 is SGHNT and CDR2 is YENEEA. The length of the CDR3 is 15 residues. CDR3 nucleotides: TGTGCCAGCAGCTTAAAGGGACAGGGGACCGTCGAGCAGTACTTC. Translation gives CASSLKGQGTVEQYF.

The chain uses TRBV30 and TRBJ1-5; 9 bases agree with TRBD1. J lost 3 bases, V lost 4 bases, and 7 bases had no gene match. Germline CDR1 GTSNPN, CDR2 SVGIG (reference sequence). This CDR3 contains 15 residues. In nucleotides, the CDR3 is TGTGCCTGGACCCACCGGACAGGGGTCAATCAGCCCCAGCATTTT. Translation gives CAWTHRTGVNQPQHF.

The chain joins TRBV7-6 to TRBJ1-3; D might be TRBD1 (5 bases). The V gene lost 1 base and the J gene lost 2 bases, with 9 bases spanning the gap. The CDR3 covers 15 residues. CDR1 and CDR2 (germline): SGHVS, FNYEAQ. The CDR3 coding sequence is TGTGCCAGCAGCTTAGGGCAGGGCCCTGGAAACACCATATATTTT. This sequence encodes CASSLGQGPGNTIYF.

The chain couples TRBV9 to TRBJ2-3, with TRBD2 identical over 8 bases. CDR1 SGDLS and CDR2 YYNGEE come from the germline V gene. After removal of 0 bases from V and 6 bases from J, the junction contained 3 bases not matched to a gene. This CDR3 spans 14 amino acids. Here the CDR3 DNA reads TGTGCCAGCAGCGTAGTCGGGGGGGCCGATACGCAGTATTTT. This encodes CASSVVGGADTQYF.

The chain uses TRBV19 and TRBJ1-4; the D gene is possibly TRBD1 (6 bases). The length of the CDR3 is 16 residues. The V and J ends lost 6 bases and 0 bases respectively, with 14 bases between them. Germline CDR1 LNHDA, CDR2 SQIVND (reference sequence). CDR3 region: CASRRGQQATNEKLFF. As DNA, the CDR3 is TGTGCCAGTAGAAGGGGACAACAGGCAACTAATGAAAAACTGTTTTTT.

This rearrangement joins TRBV5-4 to TRBJ1-1, with TRBD1 matching over 9 bases. V gave up 4 bases and J gave up 2 bases; unmatched junction bases: 6. Germline V CDR1 and CDR2: SGHNT, YYREEE (reference sequence). This CDR3 has 15 residues. CDR3 DNA: TGTGCCAGCAGCGCACAGGGGGCCATAAACACTGAAGCTTTCTTT. It yields the protein CASSAQGAINTEAFF.

The rearrangement links TRBV6-1 to TRBJ1-1; weak D call: TRBD1 (5 bases). Trimming left V 6 bases short and J 9 bases short, with 11 bases between. The CDR3 sequence is 11 residues long. The germline V gene has CDR1 MNHNS and CDR2 SASEGT. The CDR3 loop is CASRDTLKAFF. The CDR3 DNA is TGTGCCAGCAGGGACACTTTGAAAGCTTTCTTT.

This clone showed up just once. V and J are TRBV4-3 and TRBJ1-6; no definite D call. The CDR3 contains 17 residues. V dropped 1 base and J dropped 2 bases, with 12 bases sitting between them. Germline CDR1 reads LGHNA; CDR2 reads YSLEER. Here the CDR3 reads CASSQVIKGTYNSPLHF. CDR3 nucleotide sequence: TGCGCCAGCAGCCAAGTGATAAAGGGCACCTATAATTCACCCCTCCACTTT.

This sequence joins TRBV10-3 and TRBJ1-5; 7 bases line up with TRBD1. V gave up 6 bases and J gave up 5 bases; unmatched junction bases: 4. Germline CDR1 reads ENHRY; CDR2 reads SYGVKD. The CDR3 has 13 residues. CDR3 amino acids: CAIRFDRDQPQHF. CDR3 coding DNA: TGTGCCATCAGATTCGACAGGGATCAGCCCCAGCATTTT.